This note documents a single T cell receptor beta chain sequence. Its antigen is undetermined. A read error may explain this, as a much larger clone is one base away. The source material, RNA transcripts, was used to amplify TCR beta CDR3 regions. TCR CDR3 underwent first-round RT-PCR with the HTBI primer set. From the multiplex PCR reads, TCRdb called clonotypes with MiXCR, one entry per CDR3 protein. The repertoire holds roughly 400,000 distinct CDR3 sequences, with about an eighth as singletons. These data come from a study of T cells in Graves' hyperthyroidism and ophthalmopathy. The study, taken as a whole, reports: A 13 V-J signature model discriminated ophthalmopathy versus stable hyperthyroidism.

The receptor's source is a man aged 50 or older with Graves' ophthalmopathy. Sequenced: blood.

The CDR3 is CSARVTSGGDNEQYF. The CDR3 region has the DNA TGCAGTGCTAGGGTGACTAGCGGGGGGGACAATGAGCAGTACTTC. This chain connects TRBV20-1 to TRBJ2-1; TRBD2 agrees at 14 bases. The closer fit of TRBJ2-7 to the DNA end suggests the J call may be wrong. Germline V gives CDR1 DFQATT, CDR2 SNEGSKA (reference sequence). This CDR3 is built from 15 residues.